This T cell receptor beta chain was obtained from a study of beta chain features in type 1 diabetes. The wider study: The examined sorted cells totaled 85 million to 120 million across samples. Study-wide results and limits: Type 1 diabetes patients had fewer VDJ junction insertions and more deletions. Among patients with Type 1 diabetes, TCRB CDR3s were moderately but significantly shorter in every one of the four CD4+ subsets.

J was trimmed by 4 bases and V by 10 bases; bases with no gene match: 6. This CDR3 spans 13 amino acids. In germline, CDR1 is LNHDA, CDR2 SQIVND (reference sequence). As to this clone: Its target is unknown.

Expressed TCRB transcripts were sequenced because the isolated RNA had all been reverse transcribed beforehand. Clones were sequenced by immunoSEQ multiplex PCR, and TCRdb holds only the in-frame ones, with some missing. This table holds about 660,000 clones, more than 13% found once. The chain employs TRBV19 and TRBJ1-5; 8 positions agree with TRBD1. This TCR came from a man between 18 and 29 years old with type 1 diabetes. Source material: naive CD4+ T cells from blood. CDR3 nucleotides: TGTGCCACCTCGGACAGGGTTAATCAGCCCCAGCATTTT. Its protein product is CATSDRVNQPQHF.